A single sample gave rise to the 8 T cell receptor beta chains below, sequenced in a study of T cell responses to AZD1222 COVID-19 vaccine. Sequencing was performed with immunoSEQ multiplex PCR; in TCRdb, only in-frame clones are kept and a portion is missing. Among about 200,000 clones, 80% to 95% were seen once, and the ten largest hold approximately 1%. The material sequenced was peripheral blood, taken 28 days after the second AZD1222 dose. These receptors originate from an adult who received the AZD1222 COVID-19 vaccine.

This chain uses TRBV4-2 with TRBJ1-5, with 9 bases fitting TRBD1. The J segment lost 9 bases and the V segment lost 0 bases, leaving 12 bases of the junction unmatched. The CDR3 runs 17 residues. Germline V lookup: CDR1 LGHNA, CDR2 YNFKEQ. CDR3 bases: TGTGCCAGCAGCCAAGAAAGGGACAGGGATCTTAGTTGGCCCCAGCATTTT. As protein: CASSQERDRDLSWPQHF.

V is TRBV7-9 and J is TRBJ2-7; no clear D. V was pared by 5 bases and J by 0 bases, with 8 bases between. The germline gives CDR1 SEHNR, CDR2 FQNEAQ (reference sequence). CDR3 size: 13 residues. The CDR3 DNA is TGTGCCAGCAGCCCGTGGATCTCCTACGAGCAGTACTTC. Translation: CASSPWISYEQYF.

J is TRBJ2-1 and V is TRBV28, with 8 bases that match TRBD2. Germline values: CDR1 MDHEN, CDR2 SYDVKM. Trimming removed 6 bases from V and 0 bases from J; junction bases left unmatched: 4. This CDR3 spans 15 amino acids. CDR3 nucleotides: TGTGCCAGCAGGGAGCGGGGGAGCTCCTACAATGAGCAGTTCTTC. Amino acids: CASRERGSSYNEQFF. Filled out from reference TRBV28 and TRBJ2-1, the complete variable domain reads DVKVTQSSRYLVKRTGEKVFLECVQDMDHENMFWYRQDPGLGLRLIYFSYDVKMKEKGDIPEGYSVSREKKERFSLILESASTNQTSMYLCASRERGSSYNEQFFGPGTRLTVL.

Concerning this clone: The same CDR3 also results from other DNA sequences found in this sample. This chain connects TRBV29-1 to TRBJ1-1; D not certain. Deletions cut 4 bases from V and 0 bases from J, with 6 bases between. Germline CDR1 is SQVTM and CDR2 is ANQGSEA. The length of the CDR3 is 12 residues. The CDR3 coding sequence is TGCAGCGTTGCTCACATGAACACTGAAGCTTTCTTT. It specifies CSVAHMNTEAFF.

This rearrangement joins TRBV15 to TRBJ2-1; 11 bases are shared with TRBD1. V shed 0 bases, J shed 6 bases, and the junction held 13 bases outside the gene matches. CDR3 size: 19 residues. CDR1 and CDR2 (germline): LNHNV, YYDKDF (reference sequence). The CDR3 nucleotides read TGTGCCACCAGCAGAGATTTCGGCCCGGGGACAGGGGGTCCCAATGAGCAGTTCTTC. Protein product: CATSRDFGPGTGGPNEQFF.

This sequence joins TRBV4-1 and TRBJ2-3; D remains unclear. The CDR3 runs to 15 residues. The ends were cut back, 4 bases at V and 1 base at J, with 12 bases in the middle. The V gene's germline CDR1 is MGHRA and CDR2 YSYEKL. CDR3 sequence: CASSLRQSRTDTQYF. The CDR3 DNA reads as TGCGCCAGCAGCCTCCGTCAGAGCCGCACAGATACGCAGTATTTT.

The chain employs TRBV7-2 and TRBJ2-3; D might be TRBD1 or TRBD2, each matching 5 bases. The germline CDR1 and CDR2 sequences are SGHTA and FQGNSA. V was cut by 3 bases and J by 2 bases, with 9 bases left in between. CDR3 size: 14 residues. The CDR3 loop is CASSFNGATDTQYF. Written as DNA, the CDR3 is TGTGCCAGCAGCTTTAACGGGGCCACAGATACGCAGTATTTT.

This chain's CDR3 is CAFSTEAFF. CDR3 DNA: TGTGCCTTTAGTACTGAAGCTTTCTTT. The chain joins TRBV10-3 to TRBJ1-1; D gene uncertain. Germline CDR1 reads ENHRY; CDR2 reads SYGVKD. The V end lost 11 bases, the J end lost 5 bases, and 6 bases lay between the germline ends. The CDR3 totals 9 residues.